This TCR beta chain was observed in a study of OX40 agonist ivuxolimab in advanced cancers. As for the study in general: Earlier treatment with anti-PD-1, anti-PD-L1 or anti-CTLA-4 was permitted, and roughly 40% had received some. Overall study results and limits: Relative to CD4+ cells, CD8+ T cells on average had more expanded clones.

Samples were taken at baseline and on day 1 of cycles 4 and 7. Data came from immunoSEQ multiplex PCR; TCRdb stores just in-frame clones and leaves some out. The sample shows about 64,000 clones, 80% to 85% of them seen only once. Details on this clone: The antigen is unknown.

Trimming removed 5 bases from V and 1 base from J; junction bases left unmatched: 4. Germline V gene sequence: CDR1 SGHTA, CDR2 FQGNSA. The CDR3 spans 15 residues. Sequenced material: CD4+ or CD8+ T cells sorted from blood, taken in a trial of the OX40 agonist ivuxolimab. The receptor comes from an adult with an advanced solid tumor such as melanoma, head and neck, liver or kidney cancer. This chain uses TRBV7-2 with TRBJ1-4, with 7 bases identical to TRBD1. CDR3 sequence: CASSRQGGTNEKLFF. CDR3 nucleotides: TGTGCCAGCAGCCGACAGGGTGGAACTAATGAAAAACTGTTTTTT.